This entry is about one TCR beta chain. Antigen unknown. These data are taken from a study of graft-versus-host responses after intestinal transplantation. V lost 5 bases, J lost 1 base, and 5 bases stayed unmatched. CDR3 size: 15 residues. Germline values: CDR1 SGHNT, CDR2 YYREEE (reference sequence). Regarding the study as a whole: Elevated graft-versus-host to host-versus-graft clonal ratios in allografts were recorded for patients with graft-donor T cell macrochimerism.

Repertoires were generated with immunoSEQ multiplex PCR, while TCRdb's copy carries only in-frame clones and drops some. Here the sample spans 20,000 or so clones, more than 75% being singletons. This chain uses TRBV5-4 with TRBJ2-2, with 7 nucleotides matching TRBD1. Sequences were derived from bone marrow, sampled 120 to 130 days after transplant. This TCR derives from a human patient who received an intestinal transplant, so some T cells may come from the graft donor. CDR3 nucleotides: TGTGCCAGCAGTAAAGGGACAGAGAACACCGGGGAGCTGTTTTTT. Encoded protein: CASSKGTENTGELFF.